These 27 T cell receptor beta chains share one sample of origin, sequenced in a study of cytomegalovirus exposure and HLA in healthy donors. 13 Jbeta primers and 60 Vbeta primers were used for the PCR. This table comes from immunoSEQ multiplex PCR, and its TCRdb copy is limited to in-frame clones, with some not included. The sample lists under 140,000 clones, roughly 84% occurring once. The sequenced sample consisted of PBMCs. The receptors derive from a man aged 25-40 years in good health and CMV-seropositive.

The V gene is TRBV5-3, the J gene TRBJ2-2, with a weak D call TRBD1 (5 bases). TRBV5-3 is assigned to the ORF class and has an uncertain function. This CDR3 has 15 residues. The V end lost 9 bases, the J end lost 1 base, and 16 bases lay between the germline ends. The CDR3 nucleotides are TGTGCCACCTCCTCGGGCAGGGAGAACACCGGGGAGCTGTTTTTT. Encoded protein: CATSSGRENTGELFF.

The V and J genes are TRBV30 and TRBJ1-2, with 8 positions matching TRBD1. This CDR3 region has 15 residues. The junction had 7 bases not matched to a gene; V was cut back by 2 bases and J by 2 bases. Germline V gene sequence: CDR1 GTSNPN, CDR2 SVGIG (reference sequence). This CDR3 is CAWSSQTGGNYGYTF. For the CDR3, the DNA is TGTGCCTGGAGTTCCCAAACAGGGGGAAACTATGGCTACACCTTC.

The chain recombines TRBV11-2 with TRBJ2-3; maybe TRBD1 (5 bases). From germline, CDR1 is SGHAT and CDR2 FQNNGV. The V and J ends lost 5 bases and 3 bases respectively, with 6 bases between them. The CDR3 loop spans 12 amino acids. CDR3 sequence reads: CASSPGTDTQYF. The DNA for the CDR3 is TGTGCCAGCAGCCCAGGGACAGATACGCAGTATTTT.

The chain's CDR3 is CASSLGYEQYF. Written as DNA, the CDR3 is TGCGCCAGCAGCTTGGGATACGAGCAGTACTTC. The chain employs TRBV5-1 and TRBJ2-5; unclear D gene. Matching the DNA end better, TRBJ2-7 makes the J call doubtful. This CDR3 is 11 amino acids long. The germline gives CDR1 SGHRS, CDR2 YFSETQ.

The chain recombines TRBV4-1 with TRBJ1-5, with unresolved D. The V and J ends lost 0 bases and 8 bases respectively, with 14 bases between them. The length of the CDR3 is 15 residues. From germline, CDR1 is MGHRA and CDR2 YSYEKL. CDR3 region: CASSQDGGGYEPQHF. In nucleotides, the CDR3 is TGCGCCAGCAGCCAAGATGGAGGAGGGTACGAGCCCCAGCATTTT.

This chain joins TRBV7-6 and TRBJ2-3, with D perhaps matching TRBD2 (7 bases). This CDR3 spans 15 amino acids. V was pared by 1 base and J by 6 bases, with 14 bases between. Per germline, CDR1 SGHVS and CDR2 FNYEAQ. In DNA form, the CDR3 reads TGTGCCAGCAGCTTAGTGATAGGGGGAGGGGATACGCAGTATTTT. Its translation is CASSLVIGGGDTQYF.

CDR3 sequence reads: CASSLGRAYEQYF. CDR3 nucleotide sequence: TGTGCCAGCAGCTTAGGTAGAGCCTACGAGCAGTACTTC. The chain employs TRBV7-3 and TRBJ2-7; D gene uncertain. The V gene lost 2 bases and the J gene lost 2 bases, with 7 bases spanning the gap. The CDR3 consists of 13 residues. Germline lookup yields CDR1 SGHTA and CDR2 FQGTGA.

In this sample, this clone turned up once. The rearrangement links TRBV15 to TRBJ2-7, with a tentative D call TRBD1 (6 bases). The CDR3 length is 17 residues. Germline V CDR1 and CDR2: LNHNV, YYDKDF (reference sequence). V shed 1 base and J shed 0 bases, with 16 bases lying between them. CDR3 residues: CATSRAPGQTNSYEQYF. The CDR3 nucleotides are TGTGCCACCAGCAGAGCTCCGGGACAAACGAACTCCTACGAGCAGTACTTC. Full variable domain (remainder filled in from reference TRBV15 and TRBJ2-7): DAMVIQNPRYQVTQFGKPVTLSCSQTLNHNVMYWYQQKSSQAPKLLFHYYDKDFNNEADTPDNFQSRRPNTSFCFLDIRSPGLGDTAMYLCATSRAPGQTNSYEQYFGPGTRLTVT.

The CDR3 region has the DNA TGTGCCAGCAGCCCCCACGCGGGGGTGAATAATTCACCCCTCCACTTT. Amino acid sequence: CASSPHAGVNNSPLHF. The genes are TRBV9 and TRBJ1-6, with D perhaps TRBD1 (5 bases). Trimming removed 4 bases from V and 5 bases from J, with 16 bases in between. The CDR3 loop spans 16 amino acids. Looked up from germline, CDR1 is SGDLS and CDR2 is YYNGEE.

This clone was found a few times. The chain employs TRBV7-2 and TRBJ1-5, with unresolved D. Trimming took off 8 bases at V and 3 bases at J, with 11 bases between the two ends. Germline V gives CDR1 SGHTA, CDR2 FQGNSA. This CDR3 spans 13 amino acids. CDR3 sequence reads: CASAGEPNQPQHF. The CDR3 DNA is TGTGCCAGCGCCGGGGAGCCCAATCAGCCCCAGCATTTT.

The gene calls are TRBV25-1 and TRBJ2-7; the match to TRBD1 covers 10 bases. J lost 5 bases, V lost 5 bases, and 15 bases had no gene match. The CDR3 is made up of 17 amino acids. CDR1 is MGHDK, CDR2 SYGVNS, per germline. CDR3 amino acids: CASSPHPTGGLENEQYF. CDR3 bases: TGTGCCAGCAGTCCCCACCCGACAGGGGGCCTAGAGAACGAGCAGTACTTC.

The chain uses TRBV10-1 and TRBJ2-3, with 8 bases fitting TRBD1. After removal of 6 bases from V and 6 bases from J, the junction contained 5 bases not matched to a gene. This CDR3 comprises 13 residues. CDR1 and CDR2 (germline): WNHNN, SYGVQD (reference sequence). The CDR3 is CASSGQGADTQYF. The CDR3, as DNA: TGCGCCAGCAGCGGACAGGGTGCGGATACGCAGTATTTT.

This clone showed up just a few times. V usage is TRBV9 and J usage is TRBJ1-1; tentatively, D is TRBD1 (5 bases). There are 13 residues in the CDR3. V dropped 0 bases and J dropped 3 bases, with 6 bases sitting between them. Germline values: CDR1 SGDLS, CDR2 YYNGEE. CDR3 in DNA: TGTGCCAGCAGCGTAGGGGGGGACACTGAAGCTTTCTTT. Translating gives CASSVGGDTEAFF.

The CDR3 is CASSQSNRGETDTQYF. DNA of the CDR3: TGCGCCAGCAGCCAAAGTAACAGGGGTGAGACAGATACGCAGTATTTT. V usage is TRBV4-3 and J usage is TRBJ2-3, with 7 bases aligning to TRBD1. Per the germline V gene, CDR1 is LGHNA and CDR2 is YSLEER. Unmatched junction bases numbered 8, after V lost 2 bases and J lost 3 bases. This CDR3 has 16 amino acids.

The rearrangement uses TRBV25-1 and TRBJ1-2; D is perhaps TRBD1 (6 bases). The length of the CDR3 is 13 residues. Germline CDR1 reads MGHDK; CDR2 reads SYGVNS. V was shortened by 3 bases and J by 7 bases, with 12 bases between the two germline ends. The CDR3, as DNA: TGTGCCAGCAGTGACGGGACATATGGTGGCTACACCTTC. Translation gives CASSDGTYGGYTF.

This chain connects TRBV6-1 to TRBJ1-2; 8 nucleotides match TRBD1. The germline gives CDR1 MNHNS, CDR2 SASEGT. The trim removed 3 bases at V and 2 bases at J, leaving 17 bases unmatched. The CDR3 length is 19 residues. The CDR3 region has the DNA TGTGCCAGCAGTGATTGGTCAGGGACAGGAGAAATTTTGAACTATGGCTACACCTTC. Amino acid sequence: CASSDWSGTGEILNYGYTF.

V usage is TRBV19 and J usage is TRBJ1-2; a weak D match, TRBD1 (5 bases). Germline CDR1 LNHDA, CDR2 SQIVND (reference sequence). The CDR3 is made up of 14 amino acids. V was cut by 5 bases and J by 7 bases, with 17 bases left in between. DNA for the CDR3: TGTGCCAGTAGTTCCGGGACTAGGTCTTCTGGCTACACCTTC. It codes for CASSSGTRSSGYTF.

The V and J genes are TRBV4-1 and TRBJ2-7; D perhaps matches TRBD2 (5 bases). Looked up from germline, CDR1 is MGHRA and CDR2 is YSYEKL. The V end lost 1 base, the J end lost 1 base, and 8 bases lay between the germline ends. The CDR3 extends over 14 amino acids. CDR3 nucleotide sequence: TGCGCCAGCAGCCAAGTACGGGATTCCTACGAGCAGTACTTC. Encoded protein: CASSQVRDSYEQYF.

V and J are TRBV19 and TRBJ1-2, with no clear D. The CDR3 runs 13 residues. Germline CDR1 is LNHDA and CDR2 is SQIVND (reference sequence). Trimming took off 1 base at V and 4 bases at J, with 7 bases between the two ends. CDR3 amino acids: CASSIAGSYGYTF. The CDR3 DNA is TGTGCCAGTAGTATAGCCGGGAGCTATGGCTACACCTTC.

The table lists this clone with many counts. The rearrangement links TRBV19 to TRBJ1-6; no reliable D call. Deletions cut 3 bases from V and 5 bases from J, with 5 bases between. The CDR3 consists of 13 residues. Germline V gives CDR1 LNHDA, CDR2 SQIVND (reference sequence). The CDR3 region is CASSMADNSPLHF. The CDR3 bases are TGTGCCAGTAGTATGGCGGATAATTCACCCCTCCACTTT.

The sample holds a few counts of this clone. J is TRBJ2-1 and V is TRBV13; TRBD1 aligns across 9 bases. Germline lookup yields CDR1 PRHDT and CDR2 FYEKMQ (reference sequence). The CDR3 contains 16 residues. Trimming at V came to 5 bases and at J to 2 bases, leaving 7 bases not matched to a gene. CDR3 loop: CASSPNRDRAYNEQFF. The CDR3 coding sequence is TGTGCCAGCAGCCCGAATCGGGACAGGGCCTACAATGAGCAGTTCTTC. Using reference TRBV13 and TRBJ2-1 for the parts outside the CDR3, the full variable domain is AAGVIQSPRHLIKEKRETATLKCYPIPRHDTVYWYQQGPGQDPQFLISFYEKMQSDKGSIPDRFSAQQFSDYHSELNMSSLELGDSALYFCASSPNRDRAYNEQFFGPGTRLTVL.

This clone has a handful of counts. The V gene is TRBV7-3, the J gene TRBJ2-1; 7 bases align to TRBD1. The length of the CDR3 is 14 residues. Trimming took 5 bases from V and 6 from J; bases not matched to a gene: 7. The germline V gene encodes CDR1 SGHTA and CDR2 FQGTGA. CDR3 sequence reads: CASSLLQGSNEQFF. CDR3 nucleotides: TGTGCCAGCAGCCTCCTACAGGGGTCCAATGAGCAGTTCTTC.

This clone was observed a few times. The CDR3 DNA reads as TGTGCCAGCAGCTTGGAAAAGAGCTCCTATAATTCACCCCTCCACTTT. Translation gives CASSLEKSSYNSPLHF. V gene TRBV5-6 combines with J gene TRBJ1-6; D gene uncertain. Trimming stripped 0 bases from V and 0 bases from J, with 7 bases between. This CDR3 has 16 amino acids. Germline CDR1 reads SGHDT; CDR2 reads YYEEEE.

This chain links TRBV7-9 with TRBJ1-5, with TRBD1 matching 9 bases. The ends lost 4 bases at V and 2 bases at J; junction bases unmatched: 12. From germline, CDR1 is SEHNR and CDR2 FQNEAQ (reference sequence). The CDR3 is 18 residues long. The CDR3 DNA reads as TGTGCCAGCAGCTCCACAGGGGGCAGTATAGGAGGCAATCAGCCCCAGCATTTT. Residues: CASSSTGGSIGGNQPQHF.

The rearrangement links TRBV5-1 to TRBJ1-4; a possible D gene is TRBD1 (6 bases). V was trimmed by 4 bases and J by 8 bases, leaving 18 bases between them. This CDR3 is built from 15 residues. Germline CDR1 reads SGHRS; CDR2 reads YFSETQ. The CDR3 sequence: CASSPEVGTLEKLFF. The CDR3 coding sequence is TGCGCCAGCAGCCCTGAAGTCGGGACACTAGAAAAACTGTTTTTT.

This clone was detected once. This chain joins TRBV5-1 and TRBJ2-5; 16 bases are a match to TRBD2. The J segment lost 4 bases and the V segment lost 4 bases, leaving 7 bases of the junction unmatched. CDR3 length: 17 amino acids. The germline gives CDR1 SGHRS, CDR2 YFSETQ. For the CDR3, the DNA is TGCGCCAGCAGCGGAGGGACTAGCGGGGGGGCAGGAGAGACCCAGTACTTC. Its translation: CASSGGTSGGAGETQYF.

The chain couples TRBV9 to TRBJ2-5; 7 nucleotides agree with TRBD1. The CDR3 has 14 amino acids. From germline, CDR1 is SGDLS and CDR2 YYNGEE. Trimming cost V 4 bases and J 1 base; bases outside gene matches: 4. This chain's CDR3 is CASSHGQVQETQYF. Written as DNA, the CDR3 is TGTGCCAGCAGCCACGGACAGGTCCAAGAGACCCAGTACTTC.